These 24 T cell receptor beta chains share one sample of origin, sequenced in a study of identical twins. Using its own MiXCR run on the 5' RACE reads, TCRdb lists one record per CDR3 protein. The profile covers around 490,000 distinct CDR3 sequences, with nearly 15% appearing a single time and more than 0.4% taken by the ten largest. These data were likewise used in another study, on yellow fever vaccine responses in identical twins.

Sequencing was carried out using CD4+ T cells sorted from blood. These receptors were collected from a woman aged 18-29 years in good health.

V is TRBV27 and J is TRBJ2-1; 8 nucleotides align to TRBD2. V lost 2 bases, J lost 7 bases, and 13 bases stayed unmatched. The CDR3 has 17 amino acids. Per the germline V gene, CDR1 is MNHEY and CDR2 is SMNVEV (reference sequence). The CDR3: CASSLNPRGAARNEQFF. CDR3 bases: TGTGCCAGCAGTTTAAACCCGCGGGGGGCTGCGAGGAATGAGCAGTTCTTC.

This sequence joins TRBV10-3 and TRBJ2-1, with D possibly matching TRBD1 (5 bases). The V end was cut by 3 bases, the J end by 0 bases, with 6 bases between. CDR1 is ENHRY and CDR2 is SYGVKD in the germline V gene. This CDR3 comprises 14 residues. The CDR3 is CAISEDSSYNEQFF. The DNA of the CDR3 is TGTGCCATCAGTGAAGACAGCTCCTACAATGAGCAGTTCTTC.

This clonotype showed up just a few times. The chain combines TRBV28 with TRBJ1-6; D call uncertain. This CDR3 contains 15 residues. V lost 2 bases and J 4 bases, leaving 9 bases between the germline ends. The germline V gene has CDR1 MDHEN and CDR2 SYDVKM. The chain's CDR3 is CASSLSSTYNSPLHF. The CDR3, as DNA: TGTGCCAGCAGTTTAAGTTCAACGTATAATTCACCCCTCCACTTT.

In its sample, this clonotype was seen a few times. The chain links TRBV5-1 to TRBJ2-2; 10 nucleotides align to TRBD1. Germline V CDR1 and CDR2: SGHRS, YFSETQ. This CDR3 region has 16 residues. Trimming at V came to 4 bases and at J to 5 bases, leaving 8 bases not matched to a gene. In nucleotides, the CDR3 is TGCGCCAGCAGCCCGGGACAGGGGTTCGTTACCGGGGAGCTGTTTTTT. Its protein product is CASSPGQGFVTGELFF.

V usage is TRBV29-1 and J usage is TRBJ2-4, with D possibly being TRBD1 (5 bases). The CDR3 has 15 residues. Trimming pared 2 bases from V and 0 bases from J, leaving 11 bases between. From germline, CDR1 is SQVTM and CDR2 ANQGSEA. CDR3 protein: CSVEFSTAAKNIQYF. The CDR3 bases are TGCAGCGTTGAATTCTCGACAGCAGCCAAAAACATTCAGTACTTC.

This clonotype occurred a few times. V is TRBV20-1 and J is TRBJ2-1; tentatively, D is TRBD2 (6 bases). Germline V CDR1 and CDR2: DFQATT, SNEGSKA (reference sequence). V was cut by 5 bases and J by 0 bases, with 14 bases left in between. CDR3 length: 15 amino acids. The CDR3 nucleotides read TGCAGTGCTGGCCTCCGGGACTTCTCCTACAATGAGCAGTTCTTC. This gives the protein CSAGLRDFSYNEQFF.

This clonotype was counted many times. The chain joins TRBV11-1 to TRBJ2-2; D not certain. This CDR3 has 18 residues. Germline assignment: CDR1 SGHAT and CDR2 FQDESV (reference sequence). The V gene lost 5 bases and the J gene lost 0 bases, with 19 bases spanning the gap. The DNA for the CDR3 is TGTGCCAGCAGCAAACCCCCATTTAGATTCGCGAACACCGGGGAGCTGTTTTTT. Its protein is CASSKPPFRFANTGELFF. The full variable domain, completed using reference TRBV11-1 and TRBJ2-2, is EAEVAQSPRYKITEKSQAVAFWCDPISGHATLYWYRQILGQGPELLVQFQDESVVDDSQLPKDRFSAERLKGVDSTLKIQPAELGDSAMYLCASSKPPFRFANTGELFFGEGSRLTVL.

This clonotype was seen only a few times. The genes are TRBV7-7 and TRBJ2-1; D ambiguous. Germline lookup yields CDR1 SSHAT and CDR2 FNYEAQ (reference sequence). This CDR3 contains 13 residues. Trimming pared 4 bases from V and 8 bases from J, leaving 12 bases between. CDR3 loop: CASSSSPGDEQFF. The DNA for the CDR3 is TGTGCCAGCAGCTCATCACCCGGCGATGAGCAGTTCTTC.

There are many counts of this clonotype. The chain employs TRBV12-3 or TRBV12-4 and TRBJ2-1; D gene uncertain. The length of the CDR3 is 13 residues. Trimming pared 3 bases from V and 7 bases from J, leaving 10 bases between. This CDR3 is CASSFLRENEQFF. CDR3 DNA: TGTGCCAGCAGTTTCTTAAGGGAAAATGAGCAGTTCTTC.

The table lists this clonotype with a few counts. The rearrangement links TRBV12-3 or TRBV12-4 to TRBJ1-3; 9 bases map to TRBD1. V shed 7 bases and J 3 bases; nucleotides not matched to a gene: 10. The CDR3 has 16 residues. The CDR3 bases are TGTGCCAGCACCATCCCGGACAGGGGTGATGGAAACACCATATATTTT. It is translated as CASTIPDRGDGNTIYF.

The chain carries TRBV3-1 and TRBJ2-7; D gene ambiguous. The CDR3 has 14 residues. Trimming pared 2 bases from V and 5 bases from J, leaving 13 bases between. Per germline, CDR1 LGHDT and CDR2 YNNKEL (reference sequence). The CDR3 loop reads CASSQNLFGDEQYF. The CDR3 DNA is TGTGCCAGCAGCCAAAACCTTTTTGGAGACGAGCAGTACTTC.

The sample holds a few counts of this clonotype. V and J are TRBV15 and TRBJ2-7, with unresolved D. Germline CDR1 is LNHNV and CDR2 is YYDKDF (reference sequence). V lost 0 bases to trimming and J lost 2 bases, with 14 bases between them. The CDR3 totals 16 residues. The CDR3 loop reads CATSRDLFQETYEQYV. For the CDR3, the DNA is TGTGCCACCAGCAGAGATCTTTTCCAGGAGACCTACGAGCAGTACGTC.

This clonotype was counted only a few times. The chain joins TRBV24-1 to TRBJ2-1; tentative D call: TRBD2 (6 bases). CDR3 length equals 16 residues. Germline V gene sequence: CDR1 KGHDR, CDR2 SFDVKD. Trimming stripped 5 bases from V and 6 bases from J, with 19 bases between. CDR3 bases: TGTGCCACCAGTGGTAGCGGAGTGGGACGGGGCAATGAGCAGTTCTTC. Translated: CATSGSGVGRGNEQFF.

This chain connects TRBV6-5 to TRBJ2-1, with TRBD2 matching 11 bases. V was clipped by 0 bases and J by 3 bases; unmatched bases: 4. CDR3 length equals 17 residues. Germline-derived CDR1 and CDR2 are MNHEY and SVGAGI. CDR3 in amino acids: CASSYSPLAGVYNEQFF. CDR3 in DNA: TGTGCCAGCAGTTACTCGCCACTAGCGGGAGTCTACAATGAGCAGTTCTTC.

This clonotype was observed many times. A junction boundary mismatches the germline segment, possibly from a read error. The chain has TRBV11-2 and TRBJ2-5; D might be TRBD2 (5 bases). The CDR3 totals 14 residues. Germline loops: CDR1 SGHAT, CDR2 FQNNGV. DNA for the CDR3: TGTGCCAGCAGTTTAGGCGGGTTACAAGAGACCCAGTACTTC. Translated, it gives CASSLGGLQETQYF.

This rearrangement joins TRBV7-7 to TRBJ2-3; D unresolved. The CDR3 sequence is 15 residues long. V was shortened by 5 bases and J by 2 bases, with 14 bases between the two germline ends. Germline-derived CDR1 and CDR2 are SSHAT and FNYEAQ (reference sequence). This chain's CDR3 is CASSPAGYSTDTQYF. CDR3 DNA sequence: TGTGCCAGCAGCCCGGCTGGGTACTCCACAGATACGCAGTATTTT.

This clonotype was seen more than once but under ten times. The V and J genes are TRBV2 and TRBJ2-1; TRBD1 matches at 7 bases. Looked up from germline, CDR1 is SNHLY and CDR2 is FYNNEI. This CDR3 comprises 15 residues. J gave up 5 bases and V 4 bases, and 8 bases lay outside the gene matches. The CDR3, as DNA: TGTGCCAGCAGTGGAGCCCTGACAGGGAACAATGAGCAGTTCTTC. It encodes CASSGALTGNNEQFF.

The table lists this clonotype with a few counts. The chain joins TRBV16 to TRBJ2-7; D is unresolved. The CDR3 totals 13 residues. Trimming took off 0 bases at V and 3 bases at J, with 6 bases between the two ends. Germline V CDR1 and CDR2: KGHSY, FQNENV. In nucleotides, the CDR3 is TGTGCCAGCAGCCAATCCATACTCTACGAGCAGTACGTC. Protein sequence: CASSQSILYEQYV.

V and J are TRBV20-1 and TRBJ2-5; D remains unclear. CDR3 length equals 13 residues. Trimming took 1 base from V and 5 from J, leaving 11 bases between them. Germline V gives CDR1 DFQATT, CDR2 SNEGSKA (reference sequence). The CDR3 bases are TGCAGTGCTAGAGCCGCTTCTCCGGAGACCCAGTACTTC. Protein product: CSARAASPETQYF.

This clonotype came up a few times. The V call is TRBV5-1, the J call TRBJ2-2; 9 nucleotides line up with TRBD2. V shed 4 bases and J 6 bases; nucleotides not matched to a gene: 10. Germline V lookup: CDR1 SGHRS, CDR2 YFSETQ. The CDR3 runs to 16 residues. The CDR3 DNA reads as TGCGCCAGCAGCCCCCCGGCGGGAGGGCCCGCCGGGGAGCTGTTTTTT. The encoded protein is CASSPPAGGPAGELFF.

The genes are TRBV4-1 and TRBJ1-2, with a weak D call TRBD1 (5 bases). Germline V gene lookup returns CDR1 MGHRA and CDR2 YSYEKL. This CDR3 is built from 16 residues. V lost 0 bases to trimming and J lost 4 bases, with 15 bases between them. Here the CDR3 reads CASSQDVSRAGYGYTF. The CDR3 DNA sequence: TGCGCCAGCAGCCAAGACGTTAGCAGGGCGGGCTATGGCTACACCTTC.

This clonotype was observed a few times. The chain uses TRBV18 and TRBJ2-2, with 8 bases that match TRBD1. V shed 0 bases and J 6 bases; nucleotides not matched to a gene: 0. This CDR3 has 14 amino acids. Germline V gene lookup returns CDR1 KGHSH and CDR2 LQKENI. CDR3 in DNA: TGTGCCAGCTCACCACCGACAGGGGCCGGGGAGCTGTTTTTT. It yields the protein CASSPPTGAGELFF.

This clonotype came up a few times. The rearrangement uses TRBV6-1 and TRBJ2-4; no definite D call. Germline V CDR1 and CDR2: MNHNS, SASEGT. Trimming cost V 3 bases and J 8 bases, with 11 bases left between them. The CDR3 length is 13 residues. This CDR3 is CASSEDVGYIQYF. CDR3 DNA sequence: TGTGCCAGCAGTGAGGACGTTGGGTACATTCAGTACTTC.

There are a few counts of this clonotype. The genes are TRBV20-1 and TRBJ2-5; D unclear. CDR3 length: 15 amino acids. Looked up from germline, CDR1 is DFQATT and CDR2 is SNEGSKA (reference sequence). V was shortened by 2 bases and J by 4 bases, with 17 bases between the two germline ends. As DNA, the CDR3 is TGCAGTGCTAGACTACCAGGTCTTCCAAGAGAGACCCAGTACTTC. Its translation is CSARLPGLPRETQYF.